This T cell receptor beta chain appears in the sequencing data of a study of PD-1 blockade in classical Hodgkin lymphoma. The CDR3 covers 16 residues. The V segment lost 5 bases and the J segment 0 bases; nucleotides outside the gene matches: 10. The germline gives CDR1 MNHEY, CDR2 SMNVEV (reference sequence). Generated by immunoSEQ multiplex PCR, the TCRdb table keeps only in-frame clones and is missing some. The sample holds about 26,000 clones, roughly four fifths seen once. This clone was found a few times. Its antigen is currently unknown. All patients experienced relapse after autologous stem cell transplantation, and brentuximab vedotin exposure was variable. Study results and limitations: Baseline TCR diversity was reportedly lower in newly diagnosed patients than healthy donors. Reasons behind the repertoire differences stay unclear, perhaps disease activity or earlier therapy. A significant rise in TCR diversity by C4D1 was seen for CD4+ but not CD8+ cells.

This chain joins TRBV27 and TRBJ2-7; 7 bases map to TRBD2. Sample: peripheral blood mononuclear cells (PBMCs), taken before the second cycle of nivolumab. The TCR comes from a human donor with classical Hodgkin lymphoma. CDR3 in amino acids: CASSPHSSGSSYEQYF. The CDR3 bases are TGTGCCAGCAGTCCGCACTCTAGCGGTAGCTCCTACGAGCAGTACTTC.